The sequence of this T cell receptor beta chain was determined in a study of cytomegalovirus exposure and HLA in healthy donors. The germline CDR1 and CDR2 sequences are LNHDA and SQIVND (reference sequence). CDR3 length: 17 amino acids. V was trimmed by 3 bases and J by 4 bases, leaving 22 bases between them. A multiplex PCR was run with 60 Vbeta primers and 13 Jbeta primers. Assay used: immunoSEQ multiplex PCR; TCRdb lists only in-frame clones, some missing. Of 120,000 to 150,000 clones detected, about 66% appear once; the ten largest clones hold around 2%. The source material was PBMCs. The origin of this receptor is a male donor in good health and CMV-seronegative. The rearrangement joins TRBV19 to TRBJ2-7; D unresolved. CDR3 protein: CASSISSGPDIRYEQYF. CDR3 bases: TGTGCCAGTAGTATCTCGTCAGGCCCTGATATACGATACGAGCAGTACTTC.